The 4 T cell receptor beta chains below were found in one sample sequenced in a study of OX40 agonist ivuxolimab in advanced cancers. The table came from immunoSEQ multiplex PCR; TCRdb's copy has only in-frame clones and leaves some out. The table records tens of thousands of clones, 81% of them present only once. Sample: CD4+ or CD8+ T cells sorted from blood, taken in a trial of the OX40 agonist ivuxolimab. The receptors were gathered from an adult with an advanced solid tumor such as melanoma, head and neck, liver or kidney cancer.

The rearrangement uses TRBV28 and TRBJ2-7, with 11 bases aligning to TRBD1. CDR3 length: 15 residues. The V gene's germline CDR1 is MDHEN and CDR2 SYDVKM. The V and J ends lost 6 bases and 5 bases, in that order; junction bases with no gene match: 9. Here the CDR3 DNA reads TGTGCCAGCAGCGAGGGACAGGGGGATATCAACGAGCAGTACTTC. It yields the protein CASSEGQGDINEQYF.

This chain connects TRBV7-3 to TRBJ2-7; D is ambiguous. The CDR3 loop spans 14 amino acids. The V gene's germline CDR1 is SGHTA and CDR2 FQGTGA. V lost 5 bases and J lost 0, with 11 bases in between. DNA for the CDR3: TGTGCCAGCAGCGCTACGAGAGACTCCTACGAGCAGTACTTC. Protein sequence: CASSATRDSYEQYF.

This clone was seen only once. The gene calls are TRBV10-2 and TRBJ2-3; weak D call: TRBD2 (6 bases). Germline CDR1 reads WSHSY; CDR2 reads SAAADI. The CDR3 length is 13 residues. With 4 bases removed from V and 5 bases from J, the gap between germline ends came to 10 bases. CDR3 coding DNA: TGCGCCAGCAGTGGCGGGATGGGAGATACGCAGTATTTT. Translated, it gives CASSGGMGDTQYF.

V gene TRBV7-2 combines with J gene TRBJ1-3; 9 bases agree with TRBD1. Germline CDR1 reads SGHTA; CDR2 reads FQGNSA. V was pared by 2 bases and J by 2 bases, with 4 bases of the junction left unmatched. There are 16 residues in the CDR3. The CDR3 DNA follows: TGTGCCAGCAGCTTATCCGGGACAGGGACTGGAAACACCATATATTTT. Amino acid sequence: CASSLSGTGTGNTIYF.